This paragraph reports one T cell receptor beta chain. Its specificity is unknown. Primers: 60 Vbeta forward and 13 Jbeta reverse. Measured with immunoSEQ multiplex PCR; TCRdb has only the in-frame clones, and not every one. The sample's table shows some 130,000 clones. These donors counted as nominally healthy when sampled, but unrecorded immune exposures were likely. The sample originates from a study of cytomegalovirus exposure and HLA in healthy donors. At the level of the study: A data release that came early held roughly 90 million unique TCRs from HLA-typed donors.

The study, taken as a whole, reports: The productive fraction for most TCR beta V segments was about 87% or about 30% in an earlier analysis.

The source of this sequence is a woman aged 55-69 years in good health and CMV-seronegative. Input material: PBMCs.

CDR3 amino acids: CASSSIQLAVNTGELFF. CDR3 in DNA: TGTGCCAGCAGCTCCATTCAACTAGCGGTCAACACCGGGGAGCTGTTTTTT. This chain links TRBV7-9 with TRBJ2-2; 8 nucleotides align to TRBD2. Unmatched junction bases numbered 9, after V lost 4 bases and J lost 2 bases. Germline V gives CDR1 SEHNR, CDR2 FQNEAQ (reference sequence). This CDR3 has 17 residues.